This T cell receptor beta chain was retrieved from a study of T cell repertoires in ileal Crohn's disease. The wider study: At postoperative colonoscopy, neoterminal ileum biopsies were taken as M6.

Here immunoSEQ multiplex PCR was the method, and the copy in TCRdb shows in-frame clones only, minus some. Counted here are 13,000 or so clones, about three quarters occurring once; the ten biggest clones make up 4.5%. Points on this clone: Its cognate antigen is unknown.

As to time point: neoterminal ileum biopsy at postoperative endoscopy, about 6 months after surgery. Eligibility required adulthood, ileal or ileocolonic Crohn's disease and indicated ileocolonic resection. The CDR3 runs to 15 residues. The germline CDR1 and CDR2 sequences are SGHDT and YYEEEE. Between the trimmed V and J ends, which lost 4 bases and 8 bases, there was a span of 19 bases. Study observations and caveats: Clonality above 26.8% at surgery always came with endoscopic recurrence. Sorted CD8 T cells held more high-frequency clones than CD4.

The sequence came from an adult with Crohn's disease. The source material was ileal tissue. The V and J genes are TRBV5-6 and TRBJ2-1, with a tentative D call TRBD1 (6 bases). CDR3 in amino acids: CASSPWGWTVDEQFF. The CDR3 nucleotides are TGTGCCAGCAGCCCGTGGGGGTGGACAGTGGATGAGCAGTTCTTC.